This T cell receptor beta chain was sequenced in a study of blood T cell repertoires in COVID-19. Study details: There were acute and convalescent COVID-19 samples, and they came from the United States, Italy and Spain. PBMCs, B-cell-depleted T cells, or T cells were the source of the cDNA or gDNA that made up the material.

In germline, CDR1 is SNHLY, CDR2 FYNNEI. The CDR3 is made up of 11 amino acids. Trimming removed 3 bases from V and 9 bases from J; junction bases left unmatched: 0. Authors' methods: Nucleated cell counts were estimated from reference gene primer amplification. The repertoire was sequenced with immunoSEQ multiplex PCR; TCRdb's copy has only in-frame clones and lacks some. V and J calls and clone size follow that table, whereas D and trimming were derived from the DNA. The sample contains approximately 260,000 clones, roughly 89% of which appear only once. This rearrangement joins TRBV2 to TRBJ2-5, with 8 bases identical to TRBD1. The receptor was isolated from a woman in her thirties or forties who had recovered from COVID-19. The specimen was peripheral blood. The CDR3 loop reads CASSDRGPQYF. The DNA for the CDR3 is TGTGCCAGCAGTGACAGGGGGCCCCAGTACTTC.